This T cell receptor (beta chain) is from a study of T cell responses to AZD1222 COVID-19 vaccine. General observations from the study: Mapped onto spike, vaccine-associated CD4 TCRs spanned it and were dominant at 160-218 and 743-854. Among spike-specific TCRs, nearly half reportedly target unmutated variant regions.

The repertoire was sequenced with immunoSEQ multiplex PCR; TCRdb's copy has only in-frame clones and lacks some. Found here are some 110,000 clones, roughly nine tenths of them singletons; the top ten hold around 45%. The V end was cut by 6 bases, the J end by 7 bases, with 14 bases between. The germline CDR1 and CDR2 sequences are MNHEY and SVGEGT. The CDR3 has 13 residues. A word on this clone: What it recognizes is unknown.

The source material was peripheral blood, sampled 28 days after the second AZD1222 dose. This sequence originates from an adult who received the AZD1222 COVID-19 vaccine. The V gene is TRBV6-2 or TRBV6-3, the J gene TRBJ2-3, with D unclear. The CDR3: CASSSVHTNTQYF. In DNA form, the CDR3 reads TGTGCCAGCAGCTCAGTACACACGAATACGCAGTATTTT.